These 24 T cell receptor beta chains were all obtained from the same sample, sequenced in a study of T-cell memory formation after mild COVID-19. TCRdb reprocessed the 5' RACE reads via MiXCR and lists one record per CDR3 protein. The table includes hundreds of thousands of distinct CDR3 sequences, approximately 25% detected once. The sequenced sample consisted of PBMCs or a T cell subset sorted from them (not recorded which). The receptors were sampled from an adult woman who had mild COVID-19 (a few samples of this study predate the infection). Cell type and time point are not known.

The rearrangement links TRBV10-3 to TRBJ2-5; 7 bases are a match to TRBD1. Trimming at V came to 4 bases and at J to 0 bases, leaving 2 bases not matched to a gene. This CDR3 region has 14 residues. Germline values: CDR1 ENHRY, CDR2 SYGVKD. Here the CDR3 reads CAISVGTDQETQYF. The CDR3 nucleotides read TGTGCCATCAGTGTAGGGACAGACCAAGAGACCCAGTACTTC.

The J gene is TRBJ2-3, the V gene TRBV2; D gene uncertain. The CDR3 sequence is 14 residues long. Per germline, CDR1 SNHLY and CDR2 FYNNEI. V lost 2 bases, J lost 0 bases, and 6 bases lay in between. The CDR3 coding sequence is TGTGCCAGCAGTGAACTTCTTAGCACAGATACGCAGTATTTT. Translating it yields CASSELLSTDTQYF. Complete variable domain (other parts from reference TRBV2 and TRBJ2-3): EPEVTQTPSHQVTQMGQEVILRCVPISNHLYFYWYRQILGQKVEFLVSFYNNEISEKSEIFDDQFSVERPDGSNFTLKIRSTKLEDSAMYFCASSELLSTDTQYFGPGTRLTVL.

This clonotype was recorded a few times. The CDR3 region has the DNA TGCGCCAGCAGCCCACCCGGGGGACAGGGGACCTACGAGCAGTACTTC. Amino acid sequence: CASSPPGGQGTYEQYF. The chain combines TRBV5-1 with TRBJ2-7, with TRBD1 identical over 10 bases. The J segment lost 2 bases and the V segment lost 4 bases, leaving 9 bases of the junction unmatched. The CDR3 extends over 16 amino acids. The germline CDR1 and CDR2 sequences are SGHRS and YFSETQ.

As DNA, the CDR3 is TGTGCCAGCAGCGCTGTTGGGGGGGCCCAGTACTTC. Protein product: CASSAVGGAQYF. The chain has TRBV9 and TRBJ2-5; 7 bases map to TRBD2. Germline CDR1 is SGDLS and CDR2 is YYNGEE. This CDR3 region has 12 residues. After removal of 3 bases from V and 9 bases from J, the junction contained 5 bases not matched to a gene.

CDR3 in amino acids: CSVEDGGTAEAFF. The CDR3, as DNA: TGCAGCGTTGAAGATGGGGGGACAGCTGAAGCTTTCTTT. The chain couples TRBV29-1 to TRBJ1-1; 7 positions agree with TRBD1. The germline CDR1 and CDR2 sequences are SQVTM and ANQGSEA. This CDR3 is 13 amino acids long. V dropped 0 bases and J dropped 6; count of bases not matched to a gene: 4.

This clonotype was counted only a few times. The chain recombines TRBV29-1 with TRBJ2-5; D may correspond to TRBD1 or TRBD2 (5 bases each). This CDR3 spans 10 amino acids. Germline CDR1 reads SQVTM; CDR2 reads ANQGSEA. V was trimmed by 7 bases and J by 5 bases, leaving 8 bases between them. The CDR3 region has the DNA TGCAGCGGGTGGGGGGAGACCCAGTACTTC. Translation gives CSGWGETQYF.

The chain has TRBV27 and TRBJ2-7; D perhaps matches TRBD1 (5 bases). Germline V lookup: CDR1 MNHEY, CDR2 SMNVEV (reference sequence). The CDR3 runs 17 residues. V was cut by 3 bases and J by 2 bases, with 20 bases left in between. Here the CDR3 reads CASSLSVGAGKTYEQYF. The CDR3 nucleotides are TGTGCCAGCAGTTTGTCTGTAGGGGCAGGGAAAACCTACGAGCAGTACTTC.

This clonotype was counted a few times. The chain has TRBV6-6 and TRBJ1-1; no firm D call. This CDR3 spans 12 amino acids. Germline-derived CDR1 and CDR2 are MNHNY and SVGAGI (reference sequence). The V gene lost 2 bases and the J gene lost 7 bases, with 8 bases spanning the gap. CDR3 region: CASSYGSGEAFF. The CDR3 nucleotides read TGTGCCAGCAGTTACGGCAGTGGTGAAGCTTTCTTT.

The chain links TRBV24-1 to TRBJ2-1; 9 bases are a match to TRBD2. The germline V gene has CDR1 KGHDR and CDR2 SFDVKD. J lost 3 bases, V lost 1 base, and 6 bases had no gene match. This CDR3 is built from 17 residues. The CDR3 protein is CATSDLWASGNYNEQFF. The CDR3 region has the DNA TGTGCCACCAGTGATTTATGGGCTAGCGGGAACTACAATGAGCAGTTCTTC.

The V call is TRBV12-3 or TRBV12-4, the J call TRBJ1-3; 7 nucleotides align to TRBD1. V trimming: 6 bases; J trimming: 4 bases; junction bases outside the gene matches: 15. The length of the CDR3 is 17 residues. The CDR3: CASSSSPSKGAGNTIYF. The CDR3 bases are TGTGCCAGCAGCTCCAGTCCTAGTAAGGGGGCAGGAAACACCATATATTTT.

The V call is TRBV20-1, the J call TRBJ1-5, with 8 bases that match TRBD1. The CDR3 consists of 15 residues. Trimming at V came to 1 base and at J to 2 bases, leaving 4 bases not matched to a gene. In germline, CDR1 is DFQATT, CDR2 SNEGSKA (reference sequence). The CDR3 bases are TGCAGTGCTAGAGTGGGGACAGGCGGCAATCAGCCCCAGCATTTT. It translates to CSARVGTGGNQPQHF.

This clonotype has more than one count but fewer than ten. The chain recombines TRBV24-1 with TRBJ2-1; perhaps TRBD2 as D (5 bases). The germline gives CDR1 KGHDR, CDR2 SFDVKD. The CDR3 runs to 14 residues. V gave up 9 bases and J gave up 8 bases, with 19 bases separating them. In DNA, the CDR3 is TGTGCCACCCGCTTAGGAAGGACTGGGGATGAGCAGTTCTTC. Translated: CATRLGRTGDEQFF.

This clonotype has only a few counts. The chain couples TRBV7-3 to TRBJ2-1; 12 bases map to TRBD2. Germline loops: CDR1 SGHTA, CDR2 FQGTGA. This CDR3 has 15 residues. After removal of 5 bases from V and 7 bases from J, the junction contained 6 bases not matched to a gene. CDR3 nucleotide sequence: TGTGCCAGCAGCGAGACTAGCGGGAGACTAAATGAGCAGTTCTTC. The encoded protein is CASSETSGRLNEQFF.

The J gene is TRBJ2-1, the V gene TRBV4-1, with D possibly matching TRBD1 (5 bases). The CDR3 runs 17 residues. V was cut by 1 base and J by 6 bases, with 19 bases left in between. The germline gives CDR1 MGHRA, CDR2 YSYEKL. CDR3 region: CASSQGGLGPVGNEQFF. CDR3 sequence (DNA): TGCGCCAGCAGCCAAGGAGGTTTGGGGCCGGTTGGCAATGAGCAGTTCTTC.

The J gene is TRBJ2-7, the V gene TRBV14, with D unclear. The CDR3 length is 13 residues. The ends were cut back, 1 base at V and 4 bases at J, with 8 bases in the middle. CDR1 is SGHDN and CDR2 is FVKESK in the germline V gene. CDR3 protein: CASSQVGLYEQYF. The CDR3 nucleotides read TGTGCCAGCAGCCAAGTAGGGTTGTACGAGCAGTACTTC.

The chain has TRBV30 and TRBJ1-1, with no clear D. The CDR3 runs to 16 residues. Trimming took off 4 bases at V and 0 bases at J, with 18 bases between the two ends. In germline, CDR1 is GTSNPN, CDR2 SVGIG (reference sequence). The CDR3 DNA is TGTGCCTGGAAGGAAGGGCAACCACTCTTGAACACTGAAGCTTTCTTT. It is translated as CAWKEGQPLLNTEAFF. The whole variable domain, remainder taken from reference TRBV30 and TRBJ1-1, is SQTIHQWPATLVQPVGSPLSLECTVEGTSNPNLYWYRQAAGRGLQLLFYSVGIGQISSEVPQNLSASRPQDRQFILSSKKLLLSDSGFYLCAWKEGQPLLNTEAFFGQGTRLTVV.

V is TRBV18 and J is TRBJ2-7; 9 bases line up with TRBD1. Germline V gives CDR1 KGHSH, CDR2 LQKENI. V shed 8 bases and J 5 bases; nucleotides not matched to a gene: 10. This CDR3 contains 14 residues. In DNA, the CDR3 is TGTGCCAGCCGAACGGGACAGGGTCCCAACGAGCAGTACTTC. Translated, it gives CASRTGQGPNEQYF.

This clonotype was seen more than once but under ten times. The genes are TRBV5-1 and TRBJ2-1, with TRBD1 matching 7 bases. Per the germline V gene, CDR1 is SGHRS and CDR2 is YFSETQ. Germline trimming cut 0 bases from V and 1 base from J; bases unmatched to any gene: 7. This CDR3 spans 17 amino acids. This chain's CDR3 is CASSLENRGGSYNEQFF. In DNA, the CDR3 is TGCGCCAGCAGCTTGGAAAACAGGGGCGGTTCCTACAATGAGCAGTTCTTC.

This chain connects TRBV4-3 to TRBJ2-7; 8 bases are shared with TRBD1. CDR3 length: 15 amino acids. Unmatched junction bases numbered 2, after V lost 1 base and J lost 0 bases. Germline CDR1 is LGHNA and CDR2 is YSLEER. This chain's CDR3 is CASSQATGVSYEQYF. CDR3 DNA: TGCGCCAGCAGCCAAGCGACAGGGGTCTCCTACGAGCAGTACTTC.

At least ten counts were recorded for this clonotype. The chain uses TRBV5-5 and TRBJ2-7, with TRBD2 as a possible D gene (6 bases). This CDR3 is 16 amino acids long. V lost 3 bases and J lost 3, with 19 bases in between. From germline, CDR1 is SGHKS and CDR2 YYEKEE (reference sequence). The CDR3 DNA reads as TGTGCCAGCAGCTCGTTGGAGGGAATCCGCCTCTACGAGCAGTACTTC. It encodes CASSSLEGIRLYEQYF.

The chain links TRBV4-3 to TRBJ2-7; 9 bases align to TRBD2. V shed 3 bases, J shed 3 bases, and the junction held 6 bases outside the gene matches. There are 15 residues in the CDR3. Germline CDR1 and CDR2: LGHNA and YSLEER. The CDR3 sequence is CASSQALAGSYEQYF. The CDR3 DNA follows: TGCGCCAGCAGCCAGGCGCTAGCGGGAAGCTACGAGCAGTACTTC.

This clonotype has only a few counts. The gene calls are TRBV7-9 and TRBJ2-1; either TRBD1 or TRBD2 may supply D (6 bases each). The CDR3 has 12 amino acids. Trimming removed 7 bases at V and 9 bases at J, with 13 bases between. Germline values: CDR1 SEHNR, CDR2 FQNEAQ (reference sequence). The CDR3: CASIIRGGEQFF. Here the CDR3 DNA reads TGTGCCAGCATCATCAGGGGAGGTGAGCAGTTCTTC. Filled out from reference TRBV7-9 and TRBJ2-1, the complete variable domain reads DTGVSQNPRHKITKRGQNVTFRCDPISEHNRLYWYRQTLGQGPEFLTYFQNEAQLEKSRLLSDRFSAERPKGSFSTLEIQRTEQGDSAMYLCASIIRGGEQFFGPGTRLTVL.

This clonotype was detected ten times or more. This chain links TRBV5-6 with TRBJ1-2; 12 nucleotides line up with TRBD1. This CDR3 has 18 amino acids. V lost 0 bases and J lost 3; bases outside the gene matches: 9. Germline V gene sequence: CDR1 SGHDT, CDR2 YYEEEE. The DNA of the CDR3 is TGTGCCAGCAGCTTGGCCCGGGACAGGGGGCGCCTAGACTATGGCTACACCTTC. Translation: CASSLARDRGRLDYGYTF.

CDR3 region: CATGRGTSGNNEQFF. The CDR3 DNA reads TGTGCCACCGGCCGCGGGACTAGCGGTAACAATGAGCAGTTCTTC. The chain is built from TRBV6-5 and TRBJ2-1; TRBD2 agrees at 11 bases. This CDR3 is built from 15 residues. J was trimmed by 5 bases and V by 10 bases; bases with no gene match: 10. CDR1 is MNHEY, CDR2 SVGAGI, per germline.